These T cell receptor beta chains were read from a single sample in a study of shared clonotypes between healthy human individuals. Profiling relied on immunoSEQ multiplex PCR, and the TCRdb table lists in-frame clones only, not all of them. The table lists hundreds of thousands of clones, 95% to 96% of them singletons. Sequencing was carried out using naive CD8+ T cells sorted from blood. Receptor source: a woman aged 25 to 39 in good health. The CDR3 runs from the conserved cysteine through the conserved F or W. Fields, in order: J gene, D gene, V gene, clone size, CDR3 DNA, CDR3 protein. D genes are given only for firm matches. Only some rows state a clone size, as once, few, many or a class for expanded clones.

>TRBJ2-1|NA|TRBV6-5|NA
TGTGCCAGCAGTCCCGAGGTATACAATGAGCAGTTCTTC
CASSPEVYNEQFF
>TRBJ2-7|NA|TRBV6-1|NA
TGTGCCAGCAGTGATCGAACAACTCCCTACGAGCAGTACTTC
CASSDRTTPYEQYF
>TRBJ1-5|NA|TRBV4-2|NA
TGTGCCAGCAGCCAGGACAGAAATCAGCCCCAGCATTTT
CASSQDRNQPQHF
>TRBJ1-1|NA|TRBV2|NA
TGTGCCAGCAGTGAAGACATCCAGAACACTGAAGCTTTCTTT
CASSEDIQNTEAFF
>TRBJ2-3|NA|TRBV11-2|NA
TGTGCCAGCAGCTTAGGACGAGGGTCTTTCACAGATACGCAGTATTTT
CASSLGRGSFTDTQYF
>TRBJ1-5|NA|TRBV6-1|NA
TGTGCCAGCAGTCCTCAAGAGGGCAATCAGCCCCAGCATTTT
CASSPQEGNQPQHF
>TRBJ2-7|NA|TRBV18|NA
TGTGCCAGCTCACCGAGGGGAGATAAAGCCTACGAGCAGTACTTC
CASSPRGDKAYEQYF
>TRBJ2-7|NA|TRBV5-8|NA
TGTGCCAGCAGCCAGGACAGCTACGAGCAGTACTTC
CASSQDSYEQYF
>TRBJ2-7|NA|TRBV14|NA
TGTGCCAGCAGCCCCGACCGGCGGGAAAGGTCCTACGAGCAGTACTTC
CASSPDRRERSYEQYF
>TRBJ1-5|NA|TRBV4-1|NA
TGCGCCAGCAGCCAATCCCGAGGGGGTAGGGATCAGCCCCAGCATTTT
CASSQSRGGRDQPQHF
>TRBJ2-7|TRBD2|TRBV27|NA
TGTGCCAGCAGTCCGGGACTAGCGGACCCCTACGAGCAGTACTTC
CASSPGLADPYEQYF
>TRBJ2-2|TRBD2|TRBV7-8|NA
TGTGCCAGCAGCTTAGCGTCTAGCGGATATACCGGGGAGCTGTTTTTT
CASSLASSGYTGELFF
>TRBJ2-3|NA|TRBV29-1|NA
TGCAGCGTTGAAGATAGTGTGGCAGATACGCAGTATTTT
CSVEDSVADTQYF
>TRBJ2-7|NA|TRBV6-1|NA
TGTGCCAGCAGATCGACAGAGAGCTACGAGCAGTACTTC
CASRSTESYEQYF
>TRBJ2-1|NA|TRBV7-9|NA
TGTGCCAGCAGAGATCTGCGGGGCCCCTCGTTGTGGCGTGAGCAGTTCTTC
CASRDLRGPSLWREQFF
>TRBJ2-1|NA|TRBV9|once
TGTGCCAGTTCCCGGCAGGGGGGCCAAAATGAGCAGTTCTTC
CASSRQGGQNEQFF
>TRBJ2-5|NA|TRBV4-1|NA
TGCGCCACCTCCCTGGAGGGGGGTGGGAGGAGCGAGACCCAGTACTTC
CATSLEGGGRSETQYF
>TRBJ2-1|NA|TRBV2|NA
TGTGCCAGCAGTGAAGCGCTTGACCGCCTAAATGAGCAGTTCTTC
CASSEALDRLNEQFF
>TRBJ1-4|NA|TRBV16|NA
TGTGCCAGCAGCCAATTAAGAACAGCTAATGAAAAACTGTTTTTT
CASSQLRTANEKLFF
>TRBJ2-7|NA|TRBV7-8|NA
TGTGCCAGCAGCTTAGGCGCACCCCCAACTTACGAGCAGTACTTC
CASSLGAPPTYEQYF
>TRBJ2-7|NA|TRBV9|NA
TGTGCCAGCAGCGACGGAGGGAACTGGGGCGAGCAGTACTTC
CASSDGGNWGEQYF
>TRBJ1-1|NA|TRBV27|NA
TGTGCCAGCAGTGCATACAGGGCGGACACTGAAGCTTTCTTT
CASSAYRADTEAFF
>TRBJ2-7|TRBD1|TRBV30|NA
TGTGCCTGGAGTGTACAGGGGTACGAGCAGTACTTC
CAWSVQGYEQYF
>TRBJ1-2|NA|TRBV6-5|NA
TGTGCCAGCAGTTACGGGGGCGGCTACACCTTC
CASSYGGGYTF
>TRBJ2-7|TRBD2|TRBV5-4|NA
TGTGCCAGCAGCCTAAGCGGGAGAGCTTCCTACGAGCAGTACTTC
CASSLSGRASYEQYF
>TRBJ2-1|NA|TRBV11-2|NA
TGTGCCAGCAGCTTAGCCGGGACGGACTACAATGAGCAGTTCTTC
CASSLAGTDYNEQFF
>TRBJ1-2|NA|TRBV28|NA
TGTGCCAGCAGTTTGCCAGACAACTATGGCTACACCTTC
CASSLPDNYGYTF
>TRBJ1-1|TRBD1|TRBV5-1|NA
TGCGCCAGCAGCTGGACAGGGTTGACTGAAGCTTTCTTT
CASSWTGLTEAFF
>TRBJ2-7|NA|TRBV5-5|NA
TGTGCCAGCAGCGTGGGGGGGCTCTCCTACGAGCAGTACTTC
CASSVGGLSYEQYF
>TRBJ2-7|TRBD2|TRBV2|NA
TGTGCCAGCAGTGAAGCTTTGGCTAGCGGTGCCTACGAGCAGTACTTC
CASSEALASGAYEQYF
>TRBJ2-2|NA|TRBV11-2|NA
TGTGCCAGCAGATACACCGGGGAGCTGTTTTTT
CASRYTGELFF
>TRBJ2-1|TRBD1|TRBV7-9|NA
TGTGCCAGCAGCCTGGGACAGGGAGAGAATGAGCAGTTCTTC
CASSLGQGENEQFF
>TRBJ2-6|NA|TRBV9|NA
TGTGCCAGCAGCCCTGGGGCCAACGTCCTGACTTTC
CASSPGANVLTF
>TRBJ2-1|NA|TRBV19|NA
TGTGCCAGTAGTATGTCCGAGGAGCAGTTCTTC
CASSMSEEQFF
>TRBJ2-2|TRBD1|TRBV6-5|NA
TGTGCCAGCAGGACCGGGACAGGGTACACCGGGGAGCTGTTTTTT
CASRTGTGYTGELFF
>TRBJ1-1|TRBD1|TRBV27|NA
TGTGCCAGCAGCCCTTTGGGGACAGGATCCGAAGCTTTCTTT
CASSPLGTGSEAFF
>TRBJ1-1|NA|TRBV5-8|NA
TGTGCCAGCAGACAGGGAGGGAACACTGAAGCTTTCTTT
CASRQGGNTEAFF
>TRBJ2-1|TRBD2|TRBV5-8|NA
TGTGCCAGCAGCTTGTACCCTAGCGGGACCGGCGATGAGCAGTTCTTC
CASSLYPSGTGDEQFF
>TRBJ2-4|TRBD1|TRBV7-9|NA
TGTGCCAGCAGCCCGAGTGTGTGGGAGAGGGGGCTAGCCAAAAACATTCAGTACTTC
CASSPSVWERGLAKNIQYF
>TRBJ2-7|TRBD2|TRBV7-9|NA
TGTGCCAGCAGCCCCGGGGGACTAGCTAGCTCCTACGAGCAGTACTTC
CASSPGGLASSYEQYF